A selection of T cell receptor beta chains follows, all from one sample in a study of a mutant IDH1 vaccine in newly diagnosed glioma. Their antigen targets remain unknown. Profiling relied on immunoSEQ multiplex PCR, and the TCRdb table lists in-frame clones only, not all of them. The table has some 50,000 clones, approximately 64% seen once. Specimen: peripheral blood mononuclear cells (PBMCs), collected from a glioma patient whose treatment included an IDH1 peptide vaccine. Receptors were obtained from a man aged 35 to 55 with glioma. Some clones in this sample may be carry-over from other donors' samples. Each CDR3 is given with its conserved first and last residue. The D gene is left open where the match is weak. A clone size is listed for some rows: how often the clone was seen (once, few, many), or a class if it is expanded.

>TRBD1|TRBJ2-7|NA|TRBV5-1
TGCGCCAGCAGCGGAGGACAGGGGTCAAGCCGCTACGAGCAGTACTTC
CASSGGQGSSRYEQYF
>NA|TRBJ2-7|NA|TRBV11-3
TGTGCCAGCAGCTTGGGACGGGGGAGCTCCTACGAGCAGTACTTC
CASSLGRGSSYEQYF
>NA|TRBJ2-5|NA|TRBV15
TGTGCCACCAGCAGAGATGGGGCAGGGCTAGAGACCCAGTACTTC
CATSRDGAGLETQYF
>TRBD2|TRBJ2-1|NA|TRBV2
TGTGCCAGCAGGGTGACTAGAGCGGGGGGGGACAATGAGCAGTTCTTC
CASRVTRAGGDNEQFF
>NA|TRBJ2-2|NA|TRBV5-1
TGCGCCAGCAGCCCTACCGTTGCAGGGTCGGGCACCGGGGAGCTGTTTTTT
CASSPTVAGSGTGELFF
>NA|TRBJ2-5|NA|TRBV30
TGTGCCTGGAGTGTACCCCATGGACGGACTCAAGAGACCCAGTACTTC
CAWSVPHGRTQETQYF
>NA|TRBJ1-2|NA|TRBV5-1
TGCGCCAGCAGCTTCTCTTTAGGGGGGCTGGATGGCTACACCTTC
CASSFSLGGLDGYTF
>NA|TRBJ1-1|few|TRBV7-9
TGTGCCAGCAGCCCCAGAGGGAAATCTGGGGGCACTGAAGCTTTCTTT
CASSPRGKSGGTEAFF
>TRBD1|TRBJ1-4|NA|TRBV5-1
TGCGCCAGCCGGACAGGGGAGGGTGAAAAACTGTTTTTT
CASRTGEGEKLFF
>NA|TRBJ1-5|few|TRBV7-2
TGTGCCAGCAGCTTACGGCGGCTCAATCAGCCCCAGCATTTT
CASSLRRLNQPQHF
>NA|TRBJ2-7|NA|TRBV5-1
TGCGCCAGCAGCTTGGGGACGCCCAGCTCCTACGAGCAGTACTTC
CASSLGTPSSYEQYF
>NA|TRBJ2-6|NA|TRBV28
TGTGCCAGCAGTTCCCAGGCTGGGGCCAACGTCCTGACTTTC
CASSSQAGANVLTF
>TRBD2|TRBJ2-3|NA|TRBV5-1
TGCGCCAGCAGCCTAAGGACTAGCGGGGTATGGAATACGCAGTATTTT
CASSLRTSGVWNTQYF
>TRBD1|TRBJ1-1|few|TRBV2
TGTGCCAGCAGCGGACAGGGGAGGATCACTGAAGCTTTCTTT
CASSGQGRITEAFF
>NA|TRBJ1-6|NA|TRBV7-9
TGTGCCAGCAGCATAGCTGGGGTCTCACCCCTCCACTTT
CASSIAGVSPLHF
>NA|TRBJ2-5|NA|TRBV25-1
TGTGCCAGCAGTGAACTATTCGTCGATCAAGAGACCCAGTACTTC
CASSELFVDQETQYF
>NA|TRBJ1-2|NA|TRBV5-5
TGTGCCAGCAGCTTGGACCCGGGACGTGGCTATGGCTACACCTTC
CASSLDPGRGYGYTF
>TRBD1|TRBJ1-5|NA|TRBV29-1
TGCAGCGTGATGACAGGGGGCACGAGCAATCAGCCCCAGCATTTT
CSVMTGGTSNQPQHF
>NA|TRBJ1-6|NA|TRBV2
TGTGCCAGCAGGCCGGACGGGAATTCACCCCTCCACTTT
CASRPDGNSPLHF
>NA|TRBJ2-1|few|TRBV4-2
TGTGCCAGCAGCCGAATCCCGGACAGCAATGAGCAGTTCTTC
CASSRIPDSNEQFF
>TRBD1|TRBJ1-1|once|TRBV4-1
TGCGCCAGCAGCCAGGGCCCTACAGGGGTACTGACTGAAGCTTTCTTT
CASSQGPTGVLTEAFF
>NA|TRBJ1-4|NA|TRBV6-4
TGTGCCAGCAGTGTTCAGAGTACCCACCATGAAAAACTGTTTTTT
CASSVQSTHHEKLFF